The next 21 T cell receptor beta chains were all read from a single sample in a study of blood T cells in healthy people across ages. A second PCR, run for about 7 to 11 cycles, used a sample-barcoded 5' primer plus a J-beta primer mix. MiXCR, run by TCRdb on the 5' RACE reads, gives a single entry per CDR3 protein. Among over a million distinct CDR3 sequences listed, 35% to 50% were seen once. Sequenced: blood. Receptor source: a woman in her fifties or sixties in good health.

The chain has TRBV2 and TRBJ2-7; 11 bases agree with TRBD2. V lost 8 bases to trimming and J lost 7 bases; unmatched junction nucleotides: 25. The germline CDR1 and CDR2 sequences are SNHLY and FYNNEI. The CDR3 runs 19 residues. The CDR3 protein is CASLGSLASGRSSYNEQYF. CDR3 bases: TGTGCCAGCTTGGGGTCCCTCGCTAGCGGGAGGTCTTCCTACAATGAGCAGTACTTC.

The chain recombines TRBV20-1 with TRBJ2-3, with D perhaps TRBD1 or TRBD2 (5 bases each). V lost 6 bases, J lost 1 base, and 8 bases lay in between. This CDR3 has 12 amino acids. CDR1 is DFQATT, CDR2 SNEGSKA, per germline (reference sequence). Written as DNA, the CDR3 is TGCAGTGCAATGGGGGGCACAGATACGCAGTATTTT. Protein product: CSAMGGTDTQYF.

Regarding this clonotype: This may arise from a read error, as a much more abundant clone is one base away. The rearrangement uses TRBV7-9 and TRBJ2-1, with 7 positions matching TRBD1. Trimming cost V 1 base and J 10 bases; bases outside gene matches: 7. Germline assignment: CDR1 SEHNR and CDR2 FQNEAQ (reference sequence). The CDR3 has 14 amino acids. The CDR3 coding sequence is TGTGCCAGCAGCTTAGTACAGGGGACCTACGAGCAGTTCTTC. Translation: CASSLVQGTYEQFF.

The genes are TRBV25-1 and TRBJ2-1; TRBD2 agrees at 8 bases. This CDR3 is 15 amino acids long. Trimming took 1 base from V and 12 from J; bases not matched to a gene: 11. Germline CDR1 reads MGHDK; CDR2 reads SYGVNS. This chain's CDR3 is CASSESLGGLVWQFF. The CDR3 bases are TGTGCCAGCAGTGAATCCCTCGGGGGACTAGTCTGGCAGTTCTTC.

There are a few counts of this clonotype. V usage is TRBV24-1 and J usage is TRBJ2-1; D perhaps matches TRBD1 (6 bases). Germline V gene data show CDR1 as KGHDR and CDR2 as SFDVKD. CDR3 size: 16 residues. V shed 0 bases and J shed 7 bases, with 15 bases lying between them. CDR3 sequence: CATSDLRNRERNEQFF. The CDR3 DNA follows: TGTGCCACCAGTGATTTGAGAAACAGGGAGAGGAATGAGCAGTTCTTC.

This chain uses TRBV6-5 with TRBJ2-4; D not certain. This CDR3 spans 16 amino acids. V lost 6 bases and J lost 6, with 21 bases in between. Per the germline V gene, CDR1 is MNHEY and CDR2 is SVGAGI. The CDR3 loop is CASSRHEVLGSNIQYF. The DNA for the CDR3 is TGTGCCAGCAGCCGTCACGAAGTCCTAGGTTCAAACATTCAGTACTTC.

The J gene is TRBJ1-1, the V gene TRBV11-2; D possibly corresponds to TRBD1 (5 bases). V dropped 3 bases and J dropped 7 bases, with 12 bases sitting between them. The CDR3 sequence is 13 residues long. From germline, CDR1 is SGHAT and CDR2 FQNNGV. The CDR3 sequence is CASSFLSGREAFF. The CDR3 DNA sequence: TGTGCCAGCAGCTTCTTGTCGGGACGTGAAGCTTTCTTT.

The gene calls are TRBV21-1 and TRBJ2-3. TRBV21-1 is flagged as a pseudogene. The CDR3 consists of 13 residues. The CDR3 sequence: CASSSAKRDTQYF. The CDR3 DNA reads TGTGCCAGTTCCTCGGCGAAGAGGGATACGCAGTATTTT.

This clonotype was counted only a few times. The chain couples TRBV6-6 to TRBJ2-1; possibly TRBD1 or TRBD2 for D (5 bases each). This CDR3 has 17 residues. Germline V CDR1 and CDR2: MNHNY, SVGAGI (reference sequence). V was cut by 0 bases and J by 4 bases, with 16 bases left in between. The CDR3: CASSYSPRGALYNEQFF. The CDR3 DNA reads TGTGCCAGCAGTTACTCGCCTCGAGGGGCCCTTTACAATGAGCAGTTCTTC.

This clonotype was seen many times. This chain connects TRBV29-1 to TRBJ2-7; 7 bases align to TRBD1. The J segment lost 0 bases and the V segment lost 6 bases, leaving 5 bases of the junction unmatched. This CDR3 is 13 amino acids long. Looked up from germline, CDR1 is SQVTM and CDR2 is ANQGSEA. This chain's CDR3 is CSVPGQSSYEQYF. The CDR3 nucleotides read TGCAGCGTCCCGGGACAGAGCTCCTACGAGCAGTACTTC.

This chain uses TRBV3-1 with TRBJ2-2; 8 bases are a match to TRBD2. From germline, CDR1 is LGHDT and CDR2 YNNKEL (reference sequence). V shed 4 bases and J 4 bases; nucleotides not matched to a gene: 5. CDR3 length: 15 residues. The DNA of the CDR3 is TGTGCCAGCAGCCCCATAGCGGGAAGCACCGGGGAGCTGTTTTTT. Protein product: CASSPIAGSTGELFF.

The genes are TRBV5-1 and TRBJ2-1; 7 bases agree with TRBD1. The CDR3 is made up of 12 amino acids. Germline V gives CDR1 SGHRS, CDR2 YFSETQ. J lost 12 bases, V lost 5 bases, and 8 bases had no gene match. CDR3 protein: CASRRTGGGQFF. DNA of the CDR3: TGCGCCAGCAGGCGGACAGGAGGCGGGCAGTTCTTC.

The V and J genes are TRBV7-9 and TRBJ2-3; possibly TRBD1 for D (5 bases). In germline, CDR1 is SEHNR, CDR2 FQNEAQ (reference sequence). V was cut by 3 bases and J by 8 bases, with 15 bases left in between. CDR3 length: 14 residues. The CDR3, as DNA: TGTGCCAGCAGCTTGGGGCAGGGAAAGGGTACGCAGTATTTT. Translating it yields CASSLGQGKGTQYF.

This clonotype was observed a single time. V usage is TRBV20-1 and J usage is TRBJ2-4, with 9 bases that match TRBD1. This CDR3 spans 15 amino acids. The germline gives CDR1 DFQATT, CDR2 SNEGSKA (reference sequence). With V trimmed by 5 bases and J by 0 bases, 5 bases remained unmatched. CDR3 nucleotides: TGCAGTGCTGCTGGACAGGGGTTAGCCAAAAACATTCAGTACTTC. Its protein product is CSAAGQGLAKNIQYF.

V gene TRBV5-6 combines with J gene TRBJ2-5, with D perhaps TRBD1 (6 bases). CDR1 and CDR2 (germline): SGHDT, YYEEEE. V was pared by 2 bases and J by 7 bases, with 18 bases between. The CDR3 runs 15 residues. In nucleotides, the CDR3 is TGTGCCAGCAGCTTAAAGGGGCCCTTAGGGGGGACCCAGTACTTC. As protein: CASSLKGPLGGTQYF.

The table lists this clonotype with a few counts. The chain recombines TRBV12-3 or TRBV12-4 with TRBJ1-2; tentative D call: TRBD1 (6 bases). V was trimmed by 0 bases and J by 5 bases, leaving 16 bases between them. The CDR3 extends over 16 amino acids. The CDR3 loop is CASSLAHAGARYGYTF. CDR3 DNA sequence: TGTGCCAGCAGTTTAGCGCATGCGGGGGCAAGGTATGGCTACACCTTC.

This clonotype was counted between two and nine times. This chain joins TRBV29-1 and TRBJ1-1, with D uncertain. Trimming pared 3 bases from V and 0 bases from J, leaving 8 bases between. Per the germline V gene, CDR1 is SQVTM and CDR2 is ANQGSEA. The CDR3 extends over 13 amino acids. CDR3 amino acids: CSVEPGLNTEAFF. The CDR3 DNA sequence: TGCAGCGTTGAGCCGGGTTTGAACACTGAAGCTTTCTTT.

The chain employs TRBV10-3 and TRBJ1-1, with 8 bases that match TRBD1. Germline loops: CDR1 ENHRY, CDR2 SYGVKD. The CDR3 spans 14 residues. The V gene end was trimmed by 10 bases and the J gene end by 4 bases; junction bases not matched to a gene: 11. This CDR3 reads CATLDRGQPTEAFF. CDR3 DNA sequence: TGTGCCACCCTTGACAGGGGCCAGCCCACTGAAGCTTTCTTT.

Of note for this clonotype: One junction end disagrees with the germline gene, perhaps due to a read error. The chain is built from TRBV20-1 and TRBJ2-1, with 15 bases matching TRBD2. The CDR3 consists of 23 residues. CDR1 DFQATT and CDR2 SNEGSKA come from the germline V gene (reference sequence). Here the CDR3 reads CSALTKDRDVGTSGRISYSEQFF. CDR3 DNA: TGCAGTGCCCTTACCAAGGACAGAGACGTCGGGACTAGCGGGAGGATCTCCTACAGTGAGCAGTTCTTC.

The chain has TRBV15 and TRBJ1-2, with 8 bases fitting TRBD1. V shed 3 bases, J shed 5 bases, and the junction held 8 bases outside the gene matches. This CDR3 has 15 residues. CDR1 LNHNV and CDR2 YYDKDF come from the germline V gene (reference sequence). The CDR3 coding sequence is TGTGCCACCAGCAGCGGGACAGGAACCGCTTATGGCTACACCTTC. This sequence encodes CATSSGTGTAYGYTF.

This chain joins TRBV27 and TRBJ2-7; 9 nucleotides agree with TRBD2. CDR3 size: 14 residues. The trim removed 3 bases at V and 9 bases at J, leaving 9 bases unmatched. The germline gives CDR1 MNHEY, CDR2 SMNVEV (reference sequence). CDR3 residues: CASSLQPSGTGQYF. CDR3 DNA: TGTGCCAGCAGTTTGCAGCCTAGCGGGACCGGGCAGTACTTC.